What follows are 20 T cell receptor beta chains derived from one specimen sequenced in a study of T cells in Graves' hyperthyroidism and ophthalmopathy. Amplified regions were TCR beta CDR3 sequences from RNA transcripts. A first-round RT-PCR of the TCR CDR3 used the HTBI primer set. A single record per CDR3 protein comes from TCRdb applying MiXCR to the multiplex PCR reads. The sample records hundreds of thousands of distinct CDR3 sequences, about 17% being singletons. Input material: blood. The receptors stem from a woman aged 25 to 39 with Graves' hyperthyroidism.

CDR3 coding DNA: TGTGCCAGCAGCCACGCGGACCGTGATGAGCAGTACTTC. Translated, it gives CASSHADRDEQYF. The rearrangement joins TRBV3-1 to TRBJ2-7; D gene unclear. V lost 3 bases and J 7 bases, leaving 13 bases between the germline ends. CDR1 is LGHDT and CDR2 is YNNKEL in the germline V gene (reference sequence). There are 13 residues in the CDR3.

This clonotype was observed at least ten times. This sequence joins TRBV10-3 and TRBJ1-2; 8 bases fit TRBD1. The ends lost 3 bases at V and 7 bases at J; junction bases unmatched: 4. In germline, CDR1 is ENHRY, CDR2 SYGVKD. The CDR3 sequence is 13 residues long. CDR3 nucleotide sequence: TGTGCCATCAGTGACCGGACAGGGTTTGGCTACACCTTC. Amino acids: CAISDRTGFGYTF.

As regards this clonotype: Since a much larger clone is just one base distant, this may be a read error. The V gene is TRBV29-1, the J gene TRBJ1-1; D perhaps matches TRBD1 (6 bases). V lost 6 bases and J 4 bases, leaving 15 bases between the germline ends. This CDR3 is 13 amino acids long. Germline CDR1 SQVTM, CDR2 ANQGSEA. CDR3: CSVRTDRGTEAFF. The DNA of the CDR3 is TGCAGCGTCAGGACAGACCGGGGCACTGAAGCTTTCTTT.

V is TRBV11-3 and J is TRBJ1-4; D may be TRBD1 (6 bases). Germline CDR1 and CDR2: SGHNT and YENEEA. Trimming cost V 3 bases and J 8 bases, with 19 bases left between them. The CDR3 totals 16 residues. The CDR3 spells CASSFLSAGVREKLFF. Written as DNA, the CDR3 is TGTGCCAGCAGCTTTCTTTCGGCAGGGGTTAGAGAAAAACTGTTTTTT. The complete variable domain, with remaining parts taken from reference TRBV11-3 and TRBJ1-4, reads EAGVVQSPRYKIIEKKQPVAFWCNPISGHNTLYWYLQNLGQGPELLIRYENEEAVDDSQLPKDRFSAERLKGVDSTLKIQPAELGDSAVYLCASSFLSAGVREKLFFGSGTQLSVL.

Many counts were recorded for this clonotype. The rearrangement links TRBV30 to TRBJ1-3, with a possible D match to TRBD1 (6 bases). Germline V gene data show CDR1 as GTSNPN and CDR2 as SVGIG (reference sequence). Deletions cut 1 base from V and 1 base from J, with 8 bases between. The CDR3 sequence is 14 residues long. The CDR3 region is CAWSEGGSGNTIYF. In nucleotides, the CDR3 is TGTGCCTGGAGTGAGGGGGGATCTGGAAACACCATATATTTT.

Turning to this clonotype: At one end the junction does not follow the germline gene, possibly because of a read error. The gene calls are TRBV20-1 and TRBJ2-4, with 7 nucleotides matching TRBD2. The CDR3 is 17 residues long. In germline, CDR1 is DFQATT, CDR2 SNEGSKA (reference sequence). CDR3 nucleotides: TGCAGTGCTAGAGATGGGGGGGGACGTCTAGCCAAAAGCATTCAGTACTTC. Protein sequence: CSARDGGGRLAKSIQYF.

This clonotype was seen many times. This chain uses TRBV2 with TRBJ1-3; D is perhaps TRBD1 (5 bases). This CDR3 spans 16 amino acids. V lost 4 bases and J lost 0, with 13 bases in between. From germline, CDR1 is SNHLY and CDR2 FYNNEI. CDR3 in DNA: TGTGCCAGCAGTGGGGGCGTTTTGTCCTCTGGAAACACCATATATTTT. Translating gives CASSGGVLSSGNTIYF.

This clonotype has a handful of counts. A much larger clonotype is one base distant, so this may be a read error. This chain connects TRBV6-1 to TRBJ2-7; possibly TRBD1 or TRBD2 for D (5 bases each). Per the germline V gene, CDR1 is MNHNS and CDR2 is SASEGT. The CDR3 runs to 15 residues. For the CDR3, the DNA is TGTGCCAGCAGTGAAGAGGCAGGGAGTGCCTACAAGCAGTACTTC. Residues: CASSEEAGSAYKQYF.

As DNA, the CDR3 is TGTGCCAGCAGCCTACACAGGGACTCTGGAAACACCATATATTTT. Translated: CASSLHRDSGNTIYF. The chain couples TRBV27 to TRBJ1-3, with D possibly matching TRBD1 (6 bases). The CDR3 runs 15 residues. V was trimmed by 6 bases and J by 0 bases, leaving 12 bases between them. Per germline, CDR1 MNHEY and CDR2 SMNVEV (reference sequence).

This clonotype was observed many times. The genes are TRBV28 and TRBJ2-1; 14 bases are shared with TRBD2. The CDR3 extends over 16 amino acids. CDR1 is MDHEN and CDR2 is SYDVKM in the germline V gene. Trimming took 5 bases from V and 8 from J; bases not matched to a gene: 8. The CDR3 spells CASSDPGTSGSYEQFF. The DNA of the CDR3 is TGTGCCAGCAGTGACCCCGGGACTAGCGGGAGCTATGAGCAGTTCTTC.

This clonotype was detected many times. CDR3 in DNA: TGTGCCAGCAGCCTTCCGACAGGGAGTAATTCACCCCTCCACTTT. Translating gives CASSLPTGSNSPLHF. V gene TRBV28 combines with J gene TRBJ1-6, with TRBD1 matching 7 bases. The CDR3 contains 15 residues. In germline, CDR1 is MDHEN, CDR2 SYDVKM. V shed 6 bases, J shed 6 bases, and the junction held 8 bases outside the gene matches.

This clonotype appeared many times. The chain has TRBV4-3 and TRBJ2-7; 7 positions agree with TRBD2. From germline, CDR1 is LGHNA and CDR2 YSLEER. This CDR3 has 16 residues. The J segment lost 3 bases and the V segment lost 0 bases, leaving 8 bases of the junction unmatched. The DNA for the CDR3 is TGCGCCAGCAGCCAAGAGAGAGCGGGAAGTCGCTACGAGCAGTACTTC. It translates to CASSQERAGSRYEQYF.

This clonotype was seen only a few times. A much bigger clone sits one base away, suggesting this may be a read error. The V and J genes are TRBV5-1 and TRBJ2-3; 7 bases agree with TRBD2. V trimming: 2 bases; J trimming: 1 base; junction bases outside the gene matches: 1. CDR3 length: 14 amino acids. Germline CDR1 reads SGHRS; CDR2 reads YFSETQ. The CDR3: CASSFTSGTDTQYF. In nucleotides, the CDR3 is TGCGCCAGCAGCTTTACTAGCGGCACAGATACGCAGTATTTT.

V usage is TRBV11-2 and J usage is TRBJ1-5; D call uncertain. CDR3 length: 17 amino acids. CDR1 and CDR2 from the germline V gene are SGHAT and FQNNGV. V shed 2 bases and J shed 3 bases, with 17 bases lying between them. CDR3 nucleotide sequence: TGTGCCAGCAGCTTAAGGTCGGAACCGAGCTCCAATCAGCCCCAGCATTTT. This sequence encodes CASSLRSEPSSNQPQHF.

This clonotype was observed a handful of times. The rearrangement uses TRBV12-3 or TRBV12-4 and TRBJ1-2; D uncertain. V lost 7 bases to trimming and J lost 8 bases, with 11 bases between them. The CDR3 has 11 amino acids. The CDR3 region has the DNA TGTGCCAGCAAAATGAGAGGGGGCTACACCTTC. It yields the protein CASKMRGGYTF.

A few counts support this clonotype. The CDR3 nucleotides read TGTGCTAGTGGTTTGGCAGACAATCAGCCCCAGCATTTT. Protein sequence: CASGLADNQPQHF. This chain links TRBV12-5 with TRBJ1-5; D gene uncertain. CDR1 and CDR2 from the germline V gene are LGHNT and FRNRAP. The CDR3 length is 13 residues. The V and J ends lost 1 base and 3 bases respectively, with 4 bases between them.

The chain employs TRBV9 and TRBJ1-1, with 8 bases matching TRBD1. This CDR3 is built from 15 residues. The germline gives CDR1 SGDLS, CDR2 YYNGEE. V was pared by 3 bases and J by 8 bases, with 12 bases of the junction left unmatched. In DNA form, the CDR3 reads TGTGCCAGCAGCGGAGACAGGGGCCAAGCCGTGGAAGCTTTCTTT. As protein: CASSGDRGQAVEAFF.

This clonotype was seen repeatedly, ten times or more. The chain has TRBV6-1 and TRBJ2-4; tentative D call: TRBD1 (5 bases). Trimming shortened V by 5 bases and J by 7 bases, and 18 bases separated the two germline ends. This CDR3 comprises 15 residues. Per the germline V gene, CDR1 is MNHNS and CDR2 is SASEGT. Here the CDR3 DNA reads TGTGCCAGCAGTCCCCGTTGGGGCGCATGGAACATTCAGTACTTC. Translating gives CASSPRWGAWNIQYF.

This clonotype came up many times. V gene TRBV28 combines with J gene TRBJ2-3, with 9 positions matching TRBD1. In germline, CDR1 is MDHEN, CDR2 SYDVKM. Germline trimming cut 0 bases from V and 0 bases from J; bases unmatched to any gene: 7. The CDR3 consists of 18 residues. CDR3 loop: CASSLWGQGLTSTDTQYF. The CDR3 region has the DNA TGTGCCAGCAGTTTATGGGGACAGGGCCTAACTAGCACAGATACGCAGTATTTT. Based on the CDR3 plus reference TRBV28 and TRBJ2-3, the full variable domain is DVKVTQSSRYLVKRTGEKVFLECVQDMDHENMFWYRQDPGLGLRLIYFSYDVKMKEKGDIPEGYSVSREKKERFSLILESASTNQTSMYLCASSLWGQGLTSTDTQYFGPGTRLTVL.

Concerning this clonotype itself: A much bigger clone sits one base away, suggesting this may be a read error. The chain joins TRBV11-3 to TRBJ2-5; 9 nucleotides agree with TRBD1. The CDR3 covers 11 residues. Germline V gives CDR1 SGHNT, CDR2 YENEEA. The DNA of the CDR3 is TGTGCCAACAGCCTCGGACAGGGGCGGAACTTC. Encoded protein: CANSLGQGRNF.